The TCR beta chain under discussion was sequenced for a study of blood T cell repertoires in COVID-19. Profiling relied on immunoSEQ multiplex PCR, and the TCRdb table lists in-frame clones only, not all of them. The sample records 25,000 to 40,000 clones, roughly 88% being singletons. The CDR3 has 15 amino acids. In germline, CDR1 is MGHRA, CDR2 YSYEKL. J lost 1 base, V lost 0 bases, and 2 bases had no gene match. This clone was seen only once. The rearrangement joins TRBV4-1 to TRBJ2-7; 8 bases align to TRBD1. Sequenced sample: peripheral blood. The sequence came from a man aged 65-85 years with active or convalescent COVID-19. CDR3 amino acids: CASSQEGTGSYEQYF. The CDR3 DNA reads TGCGCCAGCAGCCAAGAGGGGACAGGTTCCTACGAGCAGTACTTC.